Reported below is one T cell receptor (beta chain). Source study methods: Nucleated cell number was recorded as an estimate derived from reference gene primer amplification. Profiled with immunoSEQ multiplex PCR; TCRdb holds only in-frame clones, not every one. V and J calls and clone size follow that table, whereas D and trimming were derived from the DNA. The sample records 200,000 to 250,000 clones, over 70% being singletons. Germline-derived CDR1 and CDR2 are ENHRY and SYGVKD. Trimming at V came to 6 bases and at J to 7 bases, leaving 8 bases not matched to a gene. The CDR3 has 14 residues. The sample originates from a study of blood T cell repertoires in COVID-19. Study-level information: Specimens from acute and convalescent COVID-19 originated in the United States, Italy and Spain. From T cells, B-cell-depleted T cells, or PBMCs came the material, which was cDNA or gDNA.

Specimen: peripheral blood. V is TRBV10-3 and J is TRBJ2-5; 10 positions match TRBD1. This receptor was identified in a woman aged 70-85 years with acute or convalescent COVID-19. The CDR3 loop is CAIRRQGALGTQYF. The CDR3 region has the DNA TGTGCCATCAGGCGACAGGGGGCGTTGGGGACCCAGTACTTC.